This T cell receptor (beta chain) originates from a study of blood T cell repertoires in COVID-19. The wider study: Samples of COVID-19 (acute and convalescent) were obtained from the United States, Italy and Spain. PBMCs, B-cell-depleted T cells, or T cells provided the cDNA or gDNA that made up the material.

This table comes from immunoSEQ multiplex PCR, and its TCRdb copy is limited to in-frame clones, with some not included. The sample includes some 130,000 clones, over 85% of them seen just once. Between the trimmed V and J ends, which lost 2 bases and 2 bases, there was a span of 12 bases. CDR1 KGHSH and CDR2 LQKENI come from the germline V gene. This CDR3 has 16 amino acids. The sample was peripheral blood. The sequence derives from a man in his sixties with COVID-19, enrolled during active disease. V usage is TRBV18 and J usage is TRBJ1-4; D is unclear. In DNA form, the CDR3 reads TGTGCCAGCTCACCAGGCCAGGCTTATACTAATGAAAAACTGTTTTTT. Its translation: CASSPGQAYTNEKLFF.